This record covers a single T cell receptor (beta chain). Its matching antigen is unknown. This table comes from immunoSEQ multiplex PCR, and its TCRdb copy is limited to in-frame clones, with some not included. The sample records about 140,000 clones, 80% to 90% being singletons. These data originate in a study of T cell responses to AZD1222 COVID-19 vaccine. Whole-study context: Pooled samples include second doses given at about 4 or 12 weeks.

Germline CDR1 reads SEHNR; CDR2 reads FQNEAQ (reference sequence). This CDR3 spans 13 amino acids. The germline V and J ends were trimmed by 5 bases and 4 bases, with 9 bases remaining between them. The study's findings and limits: Baseline serology detected seropositivity in only six or seven AZD1222 recipients. Clonal diversity was possibly underestimated, and white British individuals and females predominated among donors. Spike-specific TCR breadth and depth were elevated following two AZD1222 doses.

The source is an adult in good health. The chain links TRBV7-9 to TRBJ1-5; perhaps TRBD1 as D (6 bases). Sequences were derived from peripheral blood, sampled on day 0 of AZD1222 vaccination. The CDR3 nucleotides read TGTGCCAGCAGCAAGGGGGGTAATCAGCCCCAGCATTTT. It codes for CASSKGGNQPQHF. The full variable domain, with the rest looked up from reference TRBV7-9 and TRBJ1-5, is DTGVSQNPRHKITKRGQNVTFRCDPISEHNRLYWYRQTLGQGPEFLTYFQNEAQLEKSRLLSDRFSAERPKGSFSTLEIQRTEQGDSAMYLCASSKGGNQPQHFGDGTRLSIL.